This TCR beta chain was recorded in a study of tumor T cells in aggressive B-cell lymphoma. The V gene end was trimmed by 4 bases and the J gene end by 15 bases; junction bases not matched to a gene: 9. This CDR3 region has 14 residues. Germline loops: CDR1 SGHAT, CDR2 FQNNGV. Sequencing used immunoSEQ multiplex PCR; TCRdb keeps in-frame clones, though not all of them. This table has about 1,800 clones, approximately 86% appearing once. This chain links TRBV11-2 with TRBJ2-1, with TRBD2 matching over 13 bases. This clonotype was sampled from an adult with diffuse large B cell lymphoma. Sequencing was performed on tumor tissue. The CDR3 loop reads CASSSWTSGRIMFF. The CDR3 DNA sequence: TGTGCCAGCAGCTCATGGACTAGCGGGAGAATAATGTTCTTC.